The rows below give T cell receptor beta chains drawn from one sample of a study of blood T cells in healthy people across ages. TCRdb used MiXCR to reprocess the 5' RACE reads, holding one entry per CDR3 protein. Among hundreds of thousands of distinct CDR3 sequences, 52% were seen once, and the ten largest hold 13%. The specimen was blood. These receptors all come from a woman older than 75 in good health. The CDR3 runs from the conserved cysteine through the conserved F or W. The D gene is left open where the match is weak. Expanded clones are given a class, and other clones once, few, many or no size at all.

DNA: TGTGCCAGCAGAGAAGGGGGGGCAGGGAACACTGAAGCTTTCTTT; CDR3: CASREGGAGNTEAFF; D: -; V: TRBV12-3/TRBV12-4; J: TRBJ1-1; size: -
DNA: TGCAGTGCTAGGGACAGCACTAGCACAGATACGCAGTATTTT; CDR3: CSARDSTSTDTQYF; D: -; V: TRBV20-1; J: TRBJ2-3; size: -
DNA: TGCAGCGTTGTGCAGTACAGCGGAGGAGGACCGATTAATACGCAGTATTTT; CDR3: CSVVQYSGGGPINTQYF; D: -; V: TRBV29-1; J: TRBJ2-3; size: -
DNA: TGCGCCAGCAGCCCCCGGGACAGGCTAGCTAACTATGGCTACACCTTC; CDR3: CASSPRDRLANYGYTF; D: TRBD1; V: TRBV5-1; J: TRBJ1-2; size: many
DNA: TGCGCCAGCAGCTTGAGGTCTAGCGGGATTAGGAATGAGCAGTTCTTC; CDR3: CASSLRSSGIRNEQFF; D: TRBD2; V: TRBV5-1; J: TRBJ2-1; size: -
DNA: TGTGCCAGCAGCTTAGGGGCAGGGTATGGCTACACCTTC; CDR3: CASSLGAGYGYTF; D: -; V: TRBV7-9; J: TRBJ1-2; size: many
DNA: TGTGCCAGCAGCTTGAGGGGCTCCGGCGGAACGCAGTATTTT; CDR3: CASSLRGSGGTQYF; D: -; V: TRBV7-3; J: TRBJ2-3; size: many
DNA: TGCGCCAGCAGCCAAGAGGGAGTACGGGTCGTTGAGCAGTTCTTC; CDR3: CASSQEGVRVVEQFF; D: -; V: TRBV4-1; J: TRBJ2-1; size: many
DNA: TGTGCCAGCAGTTTCAGGGCTACCTACGAGCAGTACTTC; CDR3: CASSFRATYEQYF; D: -; V: TRBV27; J: TRBJ2-7; size: many
DNA: TGCAGTGCTAGAGAGGAGGGTTGGAAACCCCACGAGCAGTACTTC; CDR3: CSAREEGWKPHEQYF; D: -; V: TRBV20-1; J: TRBJ2-7; size: many
DNA: TGTGCCATCACGGTCAGGGAGACTACTGAAGCTTTCTTT; CDR3: CAITVRETTEAFF; D: -; V: TRBV10-3; J: TRBJ1-1; size: -
DNA: TGTGCCAGCAGCCCCGGTTTGAGCCACGAGCAGTACTTC; CDR3: CASSPGLSHEQYF; D: -; V: TRBV11-2; J: TRBJ2-7; size: many
DNA: TGCAGTGCTATCCCAGAGCCTTACTACGAGCAGTACTTC; CDR3: CSAIPEPYYEQYF; D: -; V: TRBV20-1; J: TRBJ2-7; size: -
DNA: TGTGCCAGTAGTACTGGACAGGGGGGCAATGAGCAGTACTTC; CDR3: CASSTGQGGNEQYF; D: TRBD1; V: TRBV19; J: TRBJ2-5; size: -
DNA: TGTGCCAGCAGGCCAAGCACAGGTACCTACTACGAGCAGTACTTC; CDR3: CASRPSTGTYYEQYF; D: -; V: TRBV7-2; J: TRBJ2-7; size: many
DNA: TGTGCCAGCAGTGTCGGGCTAGGAATCTACGAGCAGTACTTC; CDR3: CASSVGLGIYEQYF; D: -; V: TRBV12-3/TRBV12-4; J: TRBJ2-7; size: -
DNA: TGCGCCAGCAGCCAGGGACTAGCGGCCCCCACAGATACGCAGTATTTT; CDR3: CASSQGLAAPTDTQYF; D: TRBD2; V: TRBV5-1; J: TRBJ2-3; size: -
DNA: TGTGCCAGCAGCTTGGGAGGGGACAGGGGGCATCAGCCCCAGCATTTT; CDR3: CASSLGGDRGHQPQHF; D: TRBD1; V: TRBV5-6; J: TRBJ1-5; size: -
DNA: TGCGGTGCTAGAGTACAGGGGTCCTACGAGCAGTACTTC; CDR3: CGARVQGSYEQYF; D: TRBD1; V: TRBV20-1; J: TRBJ2-7; size: -
DNA: TGTGCCAGCAGCCAATTTAGGGTCTCCTACAATGAGCAGTTCTTC; CDR3: CASSQFRVSYNEQFF; D: -; V: TRBV16; J: TRBJ2-1; size: -
DNA: TGCGCCGGCAGCCTCAAGAGGGGATCCGCCGGGGAGCTGTTTTTT; CDR3: CAGSLKRGSAGELFF; D: -; V: TRBV5-1; J: TRBJ2-2; size: -
DNA: TGTGCCAGCAGCCCCGCGGGGACAGCTCTAGCCAAAAACATTCAGTACTTC; CDR3: CASSPAGTALAKNIQYF; D: -; V: TRBV4-2; J: TRBJ2-4; size: -
DNA: TGCGCCAGCAGCTCGACTAGCCTGTACCAAGAGACCCAGTACTTC; CDR3: CASSSTSLYQETQYF; D: TRBD2; V: TRBV5-1; J: TRBJ2-5; size: many
DNA: TGCAGTGCTAGTATGCAGGGTCACCCGTACGAGCAGTACTTC; CDR3: CSASMQGHPYEQYF; D: -; V: TRBV20-1; J: TRBJ2-7; size: -
DNA: TGTGCCAGCAGCGAAACTAGGGGAAAAGAGACCCAGTACTTC; CDR3: CASSETRGKETQYF; D: -; V: TRBV7-9; J: TRBJ2-5; size: many
DNA: TGTGCCAGCATCTCAGGCCCGAGCTCCTACAATGAGCAGTTCTTC; CDR3: CASISGPSSYNEQFF; D: -; V: TRBV28; J: TRBJ2-1; size: -
DNA: TGTGCCAGCAGTTCTGTCGGGACAGGGGGCGCCTCTGGGGCCAACGTCCTGACTTTC; CDR3: CASSSVGTGGASGANVLTF; D: TRBD1; V: TRBV27; J: TRBJ2-6; size: -
DNA: TGCAGCGTTGAAATCCGGGACAGGGGGTACGAGCAGTACTTC; CDR3: CSVEIRDRGYEQYF; D: TRBD1; V: TRBV29-1; J: TRBJ2-7; size: -
DNA: TGTGCCAGCAGTTTTAGGGGGGCAGATATGCAATATTTT; CDR3: CASSFRGADMQYF; D: -; V: TRBV12-3/TRBV12-4; J: TRBJ2-3; size: -
DNA: TGTGCCAGCAGCCGGGACAGGGGCGTACATACGCAGTATTTT; CDR3: CASSRDRGVHTQYF; D: TRBD1; V: TRBV7-8; J: TRBJ2-3; size: -
DNA: TGCAGTGCTAGTGCGACTAGCGGGAGGGTCGGCGAGCAGTACTTC; CDR3: CSASATSGRVGEQYF; D: TRBD2; V: TRBV20-1; J: TRBJ2-7; size: -
DNA: TGTGCCAGCACCACAGGGGCGGGGGAGCAGTACTTC; CDR3: CASTTGAGEQYF; D: -; V: TRBV3-1; J: TRBJ2-5; size: -
DNA: TGTGCCAGCAGCCAAGCCCAGGGGCTCCCGAGGAGGTACAATGAGCAGTACTTC; CDR3: CASSQAQGLPRRYNEQYF; D: -; V: TRBV14; J: TRBJ2-7; size: -
DNA: TGCGCCAGCAGCTTGGAGGGACTAGCAGGGAATGAGCAGTTCTTC; CDR3: CASSLEGLAGNEQFF; D: TRBD2; V: TRBV5-1; J: TRBJ2-1; size: few
DNA: TGCGCCAGCAGCTGGGGACTAGCGGGACTCTACAATGAGCAGTTCTTC; CDR3: CASSWGLAGLYNEQFF; D: TRBD2; V: TRBV5-1; J: TRBJ2-1; size: many
DNA: TGTGCCAGCAGCTCAGACTCCCCCCGGACTAGCGGGAATGTGGGTGAGCAGTACTTC; CDR3: CASSSDSPRTSGNVGEQYF; D: TRBD2; V: TRBV7-9; J: TRBJ2-7; size: many
DNA: TGTGCCATCAGGGAAGACAGGGAGGGCGGCTACACCTTC; CDR3: CAIREDREGGYTF; D: TRBD1; V: TRBV10-3; J: TRBJ1-2; size: -
DNA: TGCGCCAGCAGCTCCCCGACGGGCGAAGAGACCCAGTACTTC; CDR3: CASSSPTGEETQYF; D: -; V: TRBV5-1; J: TRBJ2-5; size: -
DNA: TGTGCCAGCAGCTTTGGGGTAAGCCGTGCCCACGAGCAGTACTTC; CDR3: CASSFGVSRAHEQYF; D: -; V: TRBV13; J: TRBJ2-7; size: -
DNA: TGTGCCAGCAGCCCACAGGGTGGGTACACTGAAGCTTTCTTT; CDR3: CASSPQGGYTEAFF; D: -; V: TRBV6-5; J: TRBJ1-1; size: many
DNA: TGCGCCAGCAGCTTGGTAGCGGGGGGGTACTCTGAGCAGTTCTTC; CDR3: CASSLVAGGYSEQFF; D: TRBD2; V: TRBV5-1; J: TRBJ2-1; size: few
DNA: TGTGCCAGCAGTCTCGGGACACCTAATAATTCACCCCTCCACTTT; CDR3: CASSLGTPNNSPLHF; D: -; V: TRBV12-3/TRBV12-4; J: TRBJ1-6; size: many
DNA: TGTGCCCGGAGTGGAGGGCCCTCTTACACCGGGGAGCTGTTTTTT; CDR3: CARSGGPSYTGELFF; D: -; V: TRBV30; J: TRBJ2-2; size: -
DNA: TGCAGTGCCTCACGCCGGGGGCTTTACAATGAGCAGTTCTTC; CDR3: CSASRRGLYNEQFF; D: -; V: TRBV20-1; J: TRBJ2-1; size: -
DNA: TGTGCCAGCATTGAGCGAACCTACAATGAGCAGTTCTTC; CDR3: CASIERTYNEQFF; D: -; V: TRBV2; J: TRBJ2-1; size: -